This T cell receptor beta chain was profiled in a study of blood T cell repertoires in COVID-19. Study background: From T cells, B-cell-depleted T cells, or PBMCs came the material, which was cDNA or gDNA.

Per the study methods: It was from reference gene primer amplification that nucleated cell counts were estimated. TCRdb's table, derived via immunoSEQ multiplex PCR, lists solely in-frame clones and lacks some. That table furnishes V, J and clone size, whereas the DNA furnished D and trimming. The table lists 100,000 to 150,000 clones, over 75% of them singletons. Germline CDR1 is SGHRS and CDR2 is YFSETQ. Trimming took off 4 bases at V and 5 bases at J, with 19 bases between the two ends. This CDR3 spans 16 amino acids. The material sequenced was peripheral blood. The clonotype comes from a woman of 80 years or more with acute or convalescent COVID-19. This chain connects TRBV5-1 to TRBJ2-1; tentative D call: TRBD1 (7 bases). This CDR3 is CASSARDSSGNNEQFF. CDR3 nucleotide sequence: TGCGCCAGCAGCGCGCGGGACAGCTCCGGGAACAATGAGCAGTTCTTC.